Listed below are T cell receptor beta chains from one sample, sequenced in a study of cytomegalovirus exposure and HLA in healthy donors. The repertoire was sequenced with immunoSEQ multiplex PCR; TCRdb's copy has only in-frame clones and lacks some. The sample contains a few hundred thousand clones, 60% to 80% of which appear only once. The material sequenced was PBMCs. The receptor source for this set is a woman between 25 and 40 years old in good health and CMV-seronegative. Both conserved end residues are part of each CDR3. D genes are given only for firm matches. Clone size is not always given. Where it is, it says once, few, many or a class for expanded clones.

V	D	size	J	CDR3	DNA
TRBV10-3	TRBD1	few	TRBJ1-2	CAISENTGDGYTF	TGTGCCATCAGTGAGAATACAGGGGACGGCTACACCTTC
TRBV30	-	-	TRBJ1-1	CAWSGQLGTEAFF	TGTGCCTGGAGTGGCCAACTTGGGACTGAAGCTTTCTTT
TRBV7-9	TRBD1	-	TRBJ1-1	CASSLVPGQGSKNTEAFF	TGTGCCAGCAGCTTAGTCCCGGGACAGGGATCAAAGAACACTGAAGCTTTCTTT
TRBV18	-	-	TRBJ2-3	CASSPRGTDTQYF	TGTGCCAGCTCACCACGAGGAACAGATACGCAGTATTTT
TRBV6-1	-	few	TRBJ1-1	CATSSGKNTEAFF	TGTGCCACCTCGTCCGGGAAGAACACTGAAGCTTTCTTT
TRBV6-5	TRBD1	-	TRBJ1-4	CATQVSGGFEKLFF	TGTGCCACTCAAGTTTCAGGGGGCTTTGAAAAACTGTTTTTT
TRBV11-3	-	-	TRBJ1-2	CASSSKGGYGGYTF	TGTGCCAGCAGCTCAAAAGGAGGGTATGGAGGCTACACCTTC
TRBV21-1	-	-	TRBJ1-4	CASSKGRTGPQATNEKLFF	TGTGCCAGCAGCAAAGGGCGGACAGGGCCCCAAGCAACTAATGAAAAACTGTTTTTT
TRBV2	TRBD2	-	TRBJ2-7	CASRRPGLAGESEQYF	TGTGCCAGCAGGCGACCGGGACTAGCGGGGGAGAGCGAGCAGTACTTC
TRBV7-8	-	-	TRBJ2-3	CASSPGLTDTQYF	TGTGCCAGCAGCCCCGGTTTGACAGATACGCAGTATTTT
TRBV5-1	-	few	TRBJ2-1	CASSLDGGPLYNEQFF	TGCGCCAGCAGCTTGGACGGGGGGCCCCTTTACAATGAGCAGTTCTTC
TRBV6-8	-	once	TRBJ1-5	CASSAAGQYQPQHF	TGTGCCAGCAGTGCCGCGGGCCAATATCAGCCCCAGCATTTT
TRBV18	TRBD1	-	TRBJ2-7	CASSPAGGTASYEQYF	TGTGCCAGCTCACCGGCTGGTGGGACAGCCTCCTACGAGCAGTACTTC
TRBV6-6	TRBD2	-	TRBJ2-7	CASSWTSGGYEQYF	TGTGCCAGCAGTTGGACTAGCGGGGGTTACGAGCAGTACTTC
TRBV7-8	-	-	TRBJ2-6	CASSPDSPSGANVLTF	TGTGCCAGCAGCCCTGACAGCCCCTCTGGGGCCAACGTCCTGACTTTC
TRBV30	-	few	TRBJ1-2	CAWEQGHGYTF	TGTGCCTGGGAGCAGGGCCATGGCTACACCTTC
TRBV5-4	-	-	TRBJ2-5	CASSRWGEAQQYF	TGTGCCAGCAGCCGATGGGGCGAGGCGCAGCAGTACTTC
TRBV2	TRBD1	-	TRBJ2-7	CASYNTGTASYEQYF	TGTGCCAGCTATAATACCGGGACAGCGTCCTACGAGCAGTACTTC
TRBV6-5	TRBD1	-	TRBJ1-6	CASSGTGQAPLHF	TGTGCCAGCAGCGGGACAGGGCAGGCACCCCTCCACTTT
TRBV5-1	TRBD1	few	TRBJ2-3	CASKTQGGTDTQYF	TGCGCCAGCAAAACGCAGGGGGGCACAGATACGCAGTATTTT
TRBV19	-	-	TRBJ1-2	CASSIGGQSYGYTF	TGTGCCAGTAGTATCGGTGGACAGAGCTATGGCTACACCTTC
TRBV9	-	-	TRBJ2-7	CASSVDHTPREQYF	TGTGCCAGCAGCGTAGATCACACCCCTCGAGAGCAGTACTTC
TRBV18	-	-	TRBJ2-3	CASSPSPNPTDTQYF	TGTGCCAGCTCACCGTCACCTAACCCCACAGATACGCAGTATTTT